The source of this TCR beta chain is a study of blood T cell repertoires in COVID-19. This clone was counted only a few times. Per the study methods: Amplification of reference gene primers was used by the study to estimate nucleated cell counts. The protocol was immunoSEQ multiplex PCR, while the TCRdb copy is restricted to in-frame clones and leaves out a portion. The V and J calls and clone size are taken from that table; D and trimming were inferred from the DNA. The sample lists around 30,000 clones, almost 85% occurring once. V was clipped by 3 bases and J by 3 bases; unmatched bases: 3. Germline V CDR1 and CDR2: LNHNV, YYDKDF (reference sequence). The CDR3 extends over 15 amino acids.

The V gene is TRBV15, the J gene TRBJ2-1, with 9 bases identical to TRBD2. The specimen sequenced was peripheral blood. This sequence was found in a man aged 55 to 70 with active COVID-19. Written as DNA, the CDR3 is TGTGCCACCAGCAGGTTAGCGGGAGACTACAATGAGCAGTTCTTC. Amino acid sequence: CATSRLAGDYNEQFF.